This is a list of T cell receptor beta chains from one sample in a study of beta chain features in type 1 diabetes. The table came from immunoSEQ multiplex PCR; TCRdb's copy has only in-frame clones and leaves some out. The data hold more than 350,000 clones, with roughly 11% observed a single time. Sequencing input: naive CD4+ T cells from blood. The receptors were gathered from a woman aged 18-29 years in good health. Each CDR3 is given with its conserved first and last residue. The D gene is left open where the match is weak. The size of a clone is reported for some rows only, either as once, few or many, or as a class for expanded clones.

J,size,V,D,DNA,CDR3
TRBJ1-1,few,TRBV29-1,NA,TGCAGCGTTGAGAAGACAGGTTGGGGCACTGAAGCTTTCTTT,CSVEKTGWGTEAFF
TRBJ2-4,NA,TRBV7-2,TRBD1,TGTGCCAGCAGCTTATCCAGCTTGACAGGGGAAAACATTCAGTACTTC,CASSLSSLTGENIQYF
TRBJ1-4,NA,TRBV29-1,TRBD1,TGCAGCGTTTCTGGACAGGGAGGAACTAATGAAAAACTGTTTTTT,CSVSGQGGTNEKLFF
TRBJ2-1,few,TRBV19,TRBD1,TGTGCCAGTTGGGACAGGGAGTACAATGAGCAGTTCTTC,CASWDREYNEQFF
TRBJ1-2,few,TRBV27,NA,TGTGCCAGCAGTTTAAACCCACCCGGTCAGGGCTATGGCTACACCTTC,CASSLNPPGQGYGYTF
TRBJ2-7,NA,TRBV9,TRBD2,TGTGCCAGCAGCGTAGGACTAGCGGGAACCTACGAGCAGTACTTC,CASSVGLAGTYEQYF
TRBJ1-2,few,TRBV29-1,NA,TGCAGCGTTGAAGATTATTCGGGGAGGGACTATGGCTACACCTTC,CSVEDYSGRDYGYTF
TRBJ2-3,few,TRBV7-2,TRBD1,TGTGCCAGCAGCTCCAGGACAGGAGGCACAGATACGCAGTATTTT,CASSSRTGGTDTQYF
TRBJ2-5,few,TRBV7-9,TRBD1,TGTGCCAGCAGCTTAGGGGACAGGGGATTCCAAGAGACCCAGTACTTC,CASSLGDRGFQETQYF
TRBJ1-3,few,TRBV2,TRBD1,TGTGCCAGCAGGACAGGGGCGCCGGGAAACACCATATATTTT,CASRTGAPGNTIYF
TRBJ1-1,NA,TRBV29-1,NA,TGCAGCGTCGGACAGTTGAGGGGTGAAGCTTTCTTT,CSVGQLRGEAFF
TRBJ2-5,few,TRBV7-2,TRBD1,TGTGCCAGCAGCCCGCAACAGGGGGTGATGGAGACCCAGTACTTC,CASSPQQGVMETQYF
TRBJ2-1,NA,TRBV5-1,NA,TGCGCCAGCAGCTTGCGGGGATCAGGGGAGCAGTTCTTC,CASSLRGSGEQFF
TRBJ2-1,many,TRBV14,TRBD2,TGTGCCAGCAGCCGGAGCGCGCGGGGGAAGCAGTTCTTC,CASSRSARGKQFF
TRBJ1-2,NA,TRBV7-3,TRBD1,TGTGCCAGCAGCCCTACGGGACAGGGCGCAGCTGGCTACACCTTC,CASSPTGQGAAGYTF
TRBJ2-7,few,TRBV18,TRBD2,TGTGCCAGCTCACCCCGGGGGGGAGAGCAGTACTTC,CASSPRGGEQYF
TRBJ2-1,NA,TRBV21-1,NA,TGTGCCAGCAGCAAAGGCTTGGCGGCTCTCTCCGATGAGCAGTTCTTC,CASSKGLAALSDEQFF
TRBJ2-1,few,TRBV5-1,NA,TGCGCCAGCAGCTTATTGGGGGAGGTGAATGAGCAGTTCTTC,CASSLLGEVNEQFF
TRBJ2-1,few,TRBV29-1,NA,TGCAGCGTTGCGCAGGTATTGGCTGCTGAGCAGTTCTTC,CSVAQVLAAEQFF
TRBJ2-5,few,TRBV5-1,TRBD2,TGCGCCAGCAGCCCCGGACTAGCGGGGGCGCTCCAAGAGACCCAGTACTTC,CASSPGLAGALQETQYF
TRBJ2-5,NA,TRBV18,NA,TGTGCCAGCTCACCAGGACCCTTCGAGACCCAGTACTTC,CASSPGPFETQYF
TRBJ2-3,few,TRBV27,TRBD2,TGTGCCAGCCAAGCGGGAGTTTTAGATACGCAGTATTTT,CASQAGVLDTQYF
TRBJ1-1,few,TRBV9,NA,TGTGCCAGCAGCGTAGTAACGGGGAAAACTGAAGCTTTCTTT,CASSVVTGKTEAFF